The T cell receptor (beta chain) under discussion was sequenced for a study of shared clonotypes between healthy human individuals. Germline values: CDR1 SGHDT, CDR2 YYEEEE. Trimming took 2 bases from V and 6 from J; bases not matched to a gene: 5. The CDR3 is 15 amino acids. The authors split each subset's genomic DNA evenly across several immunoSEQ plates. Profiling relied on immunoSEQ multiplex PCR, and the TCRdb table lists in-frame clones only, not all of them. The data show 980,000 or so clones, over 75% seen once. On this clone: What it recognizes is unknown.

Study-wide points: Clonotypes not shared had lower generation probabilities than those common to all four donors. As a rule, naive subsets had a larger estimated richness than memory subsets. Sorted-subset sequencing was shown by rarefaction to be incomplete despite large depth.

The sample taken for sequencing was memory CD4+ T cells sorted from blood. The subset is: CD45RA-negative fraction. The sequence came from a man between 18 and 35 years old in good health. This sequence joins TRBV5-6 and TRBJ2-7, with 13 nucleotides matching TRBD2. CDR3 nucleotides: TGTGCCAGCAGCTTTGGGACTAGCGGGGATACCGAGCAGTACTTC. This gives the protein CASSFGTSGDTEQYF.